This T cell receptor (beta chain) was sequenced during a study of shared clonotypes between healthy human individuals. Profiled with immunoSEQ multiplex PCR; TCRdb holds only in-frame clones, not every one. The sample yields about 2,500,000 clones, over 85% seen once. This TCR was sampled from a young man in good health. The sequenced material came from naive CD4+ T cells sorted from blood. The subset: CD45RA+ positively selected.

The CDR3 DNA sequence: TGTGCCAGTAGCCGCCTGGGGGGCATTAATGAAAAACTGTTTTTT. It translates to CASSRLGGINEKLFF. V and J are TRBV19 and TRBJ1-4; perhaps TRBD1 as D (6 bases). This CDR3 is 15 amino acids long. Trimming took 6 bases from V and 4 from J, leaving 15 bases between them. Germline V gene lookup returns CDR1 LNHDA and CDR2 SQIVND (reference sequence).